The clone carrying this T cell receptor beta chain was seen just once. This entry comes from a study of T cell responses to AZD1222 COVID-19 vaccine. Clones were sequenced by immunoSEQ multiplex PCR, and TCRdb holds only the in-frame ones, with some missing. Among 100,000 to 150,000 clones listed, roughly 90% were seen once. V lost 0 bases to trimming and J lost 5 bases, with 13 bases between them. The CDR3 has 15 amino acids. The germline CDR1 and CDR2 sequences are WNHNN and SYGVQD (reference sequence). This sample comprised peripheral blood, obtained on day 0 of AZD1222 vaccination. The chain carries TRBV10-1 and TRBJ2-5; possible D gene TRBD1, 6 bases. The TCR sequence derives from an adult in good health. The CDR3 nucleotides are TGCGCCAGCAGTGAGTCGCAGGGGATGGGGGAGACCCAGTACTTC. Translating it yields CASSESQGMGETQYF.